The 2 T cell receptor beta chains below were found in one sample sequenced in a study of blood T cells in healthy people across ages. For the second PCR, which ran for roughly 7 to 11 cycles, a sample-barcoded 5' primer and a J-beta primer mix were used. TCRdb reanalysed the 5' RACE reads using MiXCR and keeps one entry per CDR3 protein. The sample has hundreds of thousands of distinct CDR3 sequences; roughly 27% are singletons. Input material: blood. The receptors here all came from a woman in her 70s in good health.

This clonotype was seen ten or more times. V usage is TRBV18 and J usage is TRBJ2-6; TRBD1 is a possible D gene (5 bases). Trimming took 5 bases from V and 1 from J, leaving 9 bases between them. The germline CDR1 and CDR2 sequences are KGHSH and LQKENI. This CDR3 contains 15 residues. CDR3 nucleotides: TGTGCCAGCTCATTTACAGGTTCTGGGGCCAACGTCCTGACTTTC. Amino acids: CASSFTGSGANVLTF.

The V and J genes are TRBV6-1 and TRBJ2-3; tentatively, D is TRBD2 (6 bases). V lost 6 bases and J lost 2, with 18 bases in between. CDR3 length equals 16 residues. Germline CDR1 MNHNS, CDR2 SASEGT. The DNA of the CDR3 is TGTGCCAGCAGCCTCCACCAAACGGGAGTCACAGATACGCAGTATTTT. Protein: CASSLHQTGVTDTQYF.